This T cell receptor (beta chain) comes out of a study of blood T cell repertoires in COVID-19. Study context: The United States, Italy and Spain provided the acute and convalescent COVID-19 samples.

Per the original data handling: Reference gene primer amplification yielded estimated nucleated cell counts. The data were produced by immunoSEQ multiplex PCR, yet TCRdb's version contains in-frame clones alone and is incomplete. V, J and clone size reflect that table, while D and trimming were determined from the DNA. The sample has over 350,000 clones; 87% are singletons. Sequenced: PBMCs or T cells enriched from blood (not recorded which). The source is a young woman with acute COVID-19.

CDR3 sequence: CASSQGVSSFRATYYEQYF. For the CDR3, the DNA is TGCGCCAGCAGCCAAGGTGTTTCATCTTTCAGGGCGACTTACTACGAGCAGTACTTC. The chain links TRBV4-1 to TRBJ2-7; the D gene is possibly TRBD1 (5 bases). CDR1 and CDR2 from the germline V gene are MGHRA and YSYEKL. The CDR3 runs to 19 residues. V shed 1 base and J shed 3 bases, with 25 bases lying between them.